The 18 T cell receptor beta chains in this list originate from one sample, sequenced in a study of cytomegalovirus exposure and HLA in healthy donors. The PCR used 60 Vbeta and 13 Jbeta primers. Here immunoSEQ multiplex PCR was the method, and the copy in TCRdb shows in-frame clones only, minus some. The repertoire holds about 160,000 clones, with 70% to 80% as singletons. Sequencing used PBMCs. The receptors here all came from a male donor in good health and CMV-seronegative.

The chain employs TRBV9 and TRBJ2-1, with unresolved D. V lost 2 bases to trimming and J lost 7 bases, with 10 bases between them. There are 13 residues in the CDR3. Per germline, CDR1 SGDLS and CDR2 YYNGEE. The CDR3 DNA reads as TGTGCCAGCAGCGTTGGCCCACAGAATGAGCAGTTCTTC. This codes for CASSVGPQNEQFF.

The chain carries TRBV7-2 and TRBJ2-1; TRBD2 matches 14 bases. Per germline, CDR1 SGHTA and CDR2 FQGNSA. The CDR3 extends over 16 amino acids. Trimming took 5 bases from V and 6 from J; bases not matched to a gene: 6. CDR3 DNA sequence: TGTGCCAGCAGCCCGACTAGCGGGAGGGCCGGCAATGAGCAGTTCTTC. Translated, it gives CASSPTSGRAGNEQFF. The variable domain in full, with the rest retrieved from reference TRBV7-2 and TRBJ2-1, is GAGVSQSPSNKVTEKGKDVELRCDPISGHTALYWYRQSLGQGLEFLIYFQGNSAPDKSGLPSDRFSAERTGGSVSTLTIQRTQQEDSAVYLCASSPTSGRAGNEQFFGPGTRLTVL.

The chain is built from TRBV4-3 and TRBJ2-3; 8 nucleotides align to TRBD2. The CDR3 sequence is 16 residues long. J gave up 0 bases and V 1 base, and 3 bases lay outside the gene matches. Looked up from germline, CDR1 is LGHNA and CDR2 is YSLEER. This CDR3 is CASSQGAGGSTDTQYF. CDR3 DNA: TGCGCCAGCAGCCAAGGGGCGGGGGGAAGCACAGATACGCAGTATTTT.

This sequence joins TRBV5-4 and TRBJ2-3; TRBD2 agrees at 10 bases. V trimming: 3 bases; J trimming: 2 bases; junction bases outside the gene matches: 3. Germline V CDR1 and CDR2: SGHNT, YYREEE (reference sequence). This CDR3 comprises 15 residues. The CDR3 loop reads CASSSLAGVTDTQYF. CDR3 nucleotides: TGTGCCAGCAGCTCCCTAGCGGGGGTCACAGATACGCAGTATTTT.

The rearrangement links TRBV9 to TRBJ1-1; no clear D. The CDR3 contains 16 residues. Germline values: CDR1 SGDLS, CDR2 YYNGEE. Trimming shortened V by 2 bases and J by 2 bases, and 16 bases separated the two germline ends. CDR3 nucleotide sequence: TGTGCCAGCAGCGTCGGATCACAGCTTGCCAACACTGAAGCTTTCTTT. Amino acids: CASSVGSQLANTEAFF.

The V call is TRBV5-4, the J call TRBJ2-1; tentative D call: TRBD2 (6 bases). Germline CDR1 SGHNT, CDR2 YYREEE (reference sequence). V lost 4 bases, J lost 0 bases, and 11 bases lay in between. This CDR3 has 15 amino acids. The CDR3 loop reads CASSLGGRSYNEQFF. The DNA for the CDR3 is TGTGCCAGCAGCCTCGGGGGTCGCTCCTACAATGAGCAGTTCTTC.

The CDR3 reads CASSWGGTDTQYF. The CDR3, as DNA: TGCGCCAGCAGCTGGGGGGGGACAGATACGCAGTATTTT. The V and J genes are TRBV5-1 and TRBJ2-3, with 7 bases lining up with TRBD2. Germline trimming cut 3 bases from V and 3 bases from J; bases unmatched to any gene: 1. The CDR3 extends over 13 amino acids. Per germline, CDR1 SGHRS and CDR2 YFSETQ.

V is TRBV7-6 and J is TRBJ2-1; 7 nucleotides match TRBD2. The CDR3 loop spans 15 amino acids. Per the germline V gene, CDR1 is SGHVS and CDR2 is FNYEAQ. The V segment lost 2 bases and the J segment 9 bases; nucleotides outside the gene matches: 10. CDR3 nucleotides: TGTGCCAGCAGCTTATCTATTAGCGGGTTCCGTGAGCAGTTCTTC. It encodes CASSLSISGFREQFF. The entire variable domain, with the rest obtained from reference TRBV7-6 and TRBJ2-1, is as follows: GAGVSQSPRYKVTKRGQDVALRCDPISGHVSLYWYRQALGQGPEFLTYFNYEAQQDKSGLPNDRFSAERPEGSISTLTIQRTEQRDSAMYRCASSLSISGFREQFFGPGTRLTVL.

The genes are TRBV28 and TRBJ1-5; no clear D. Deletions cut 4 bases from V and 6 bases from J, with 7 bases between. The length of the CDR3 is 12 residues. Germline V gene data show CDR1 as MDHEN and CDR2 as SYDVKM. CDR3 DNA sequence: TGTGCCAGCAGTTCCCCTCTTCAGCCCCAGCATTTT. Translation: CASSSPLQPQHF.

This chain uses TRBV9 with TRBJ2-7, with TRBD1 matching 9 bases. The CDR3 runs to 15 residues. V shed 7 bases and J 5 bases; nucleotides not matched to a gene: 13. In germline, CDR1 is SGDLS, CDR2 YYNGEE. The CDR3 DNA sequence: TGTGCCAGCGCCGTAGGGGGGGACAGGGTCGACGAGCAGTACTTC. Translating gives CASAVGGDRVDEQYF.

The chain carries TRBV4-3 and TRBJ1-2, with 9 bases matching TRBD1. The V gene's germline CDR1 is LGHNA and CDR2 YSLEER. J lost 5 bases, V lost 2 bases, and 9 bases had no gene match. This CDR3 has 16 residues. As DNA, the CDR3 is TGCGCCAGCAGCCAACCCGGACAGGGGATTTCGTATGGCTACACCTTC. It translates to CASSQPGQGISYGYTF.

The V call is TRBV9, the J call TRBJ1-6, with 7 bases matching TRBD1. Germline CDR1 and CDR2: SGDLS and YYNGEE. The CDR3 consists of 15 residues. The trim removed 4 bases at V and 10 bases at J, leaving 11 bases unmatched. The CDR3 DNA reads as TGTGCCAGCAGCCCCCTGACAGGGCTAGGATCACCCCTCCACTTT. It specifies CASSPLTGLGSPLHF. The full variable domain, in which reference TRBV9 and TRBJ1-6 provide the parts outside the CDR3, is DSGVTQTPKHLITATGQRVTLRCSPRSGDLSVYWYQQSLDQGLQFLIQYYNGEERAKGNILERFSAQQFPDLHSELNLSSLELGDSALYFCASSPLTGLGSPLHFGNGTRLTVT.

The CDR3 coding sequence is TGCGGGGGGGAGGGGAACTACGAGCAGTACTTC. Its translation is CGGEGNYEQYF. The chain joins TRBV20-1 to TRBJ2-7; 7 bases match TRBD2. This CDR3 has 11 residues. CDR1 is DFQATT, CDR2 SNEGSKA, per germline (reference sequence).

The DNA for the CDR3 is TGTGCCACCAGCAGAGACCCGAGCGGGGGGGTGACCCAGTACTTC. This translates into CATSRDPSGGVTQYF. V gene TRBV15 combines with J gene TRBJ2-5; 10 bases fit TRBD2. CDR3 length equals 15 residues. J was trimmed by 7 bases and V by 0 bases; bases with no gene match: 5. The germline V gene has CDR1 LNHNV and CDR2 YYDKDF (reference sequence).

This chain joins TRBV11-2 and TRBJ1-4, with D perhaps TRBD1 (5 bases). V lost 2 bases to trimming and J lost 7 bases, with 17 bases between them. CDR1 and CDR2 from the germline V gene are SGHAT and FQNNGV. The length of the CDR3 is 16 residues. The CDR3 loop is CASSLRIGQGGEKLFF. Written as DNA, the CDR3 is TGTGCCAGCAGCTTACGGATTGGGCAGGGAGGTGAAAAACTGTTTTTT.

This sequence joins TRBV9 and TRBJ1-5, with D maybe TRBD1 (5 bases). Trimming left V 0 bases short and J 1 base short, with 8 bases between. The CDR3 is 15 residues long. Germline V lookup: CDR1 SGDLS, CDR2 YYNGEE. CDR3 residues: CASSVAGGSNQPQHF. The DNA of the CDR3 is TGTGCCAGCAGCGTAGCGGGGGGGAGCAATCAGCCCCAGCATTTT.

The V call is TRBV6-5, the J call TRBJ2-4; D is uncertain. V lost 2 bases and J 0 bases, leaving 5 bases between the germline ends. In germline, CDR1 is MNHEY, CDR2 SVGAGI. The CDR3 runs to 14 residues. This chain's CDR3 is CASSYDIAKNIQYF. The CDR3 nucleotides read TGTGCCAGCAGTTACGACATAGCCAAAAACATTCAGTACTTC.

The chain is built from TRBV5-6 and TRBJ2-3; the match to TRBD1 covers 9 bases. The CDR3 loop spans 17 amino acids. CDR1 is SGHDT, CDR2 YYEEEE, per germline. V shed 9 bases, J shed 3 bases, and the junction held 17 bases outside the gene matches. The DNA for the CDR3 is TGTGCCACTACTTCAAGGAAACAGGGGGCGAGAACAGATACGCAGTATTTT. It encodes CATTSRKQGARTDTQYF. Looking up the rest from reference TRBV5-6 and TRBJ2-3 gives the full variable domain: DAGVTQSPTHLIKTRGQQVTLRCSPKSGHDTVSWYQQALGQGPQFIFQYYEEEERQRGNFPDRFSGHQFPNYSSELNVNALLLGDSALYLCATTSRKQGARTDTQYFGPGTRLTVL.